The TCR beta chain described here comes from a study of blood T cell repertoires in COVID-19. Authors' analysis steps: Reference gene primer amplification gave nucleated cell count estimates. Clones were read by immunoSEQ multiplex PCR, and TCRdb kept only the in-frame ones, dropping some. D and trimming were read from the DNA, whereas the V and J calls and clone size are those reported in that table. Of roughly 320,000 clones in the sample, over 85% were seen once. This clone has a single count. Seattle enrolled patients during active infection and tracked them longitudinally. The CDR3 has 12 amino acids. Between the trimmed V and J ends, which lost 6 bases and 6 bases, there was a span of 11 bases. Per germline, CDR1 ENHRY and CDR2 SYGVKD.

The receptor comes from a woman between 25 and 40 years old with COVID-19, enrolled during active disease. Sequencing was carried out using peripheral blood. The chain employs TRBV10-3 and TRBJ1-1, with a weak D call TRBD1 (6 bases). The CDR3 reads CAISGTTSEAFF. CDR3 DNA sequence: TGTGCCATCAGCGGGACAACCTCTGAAGCTTTCTTT.